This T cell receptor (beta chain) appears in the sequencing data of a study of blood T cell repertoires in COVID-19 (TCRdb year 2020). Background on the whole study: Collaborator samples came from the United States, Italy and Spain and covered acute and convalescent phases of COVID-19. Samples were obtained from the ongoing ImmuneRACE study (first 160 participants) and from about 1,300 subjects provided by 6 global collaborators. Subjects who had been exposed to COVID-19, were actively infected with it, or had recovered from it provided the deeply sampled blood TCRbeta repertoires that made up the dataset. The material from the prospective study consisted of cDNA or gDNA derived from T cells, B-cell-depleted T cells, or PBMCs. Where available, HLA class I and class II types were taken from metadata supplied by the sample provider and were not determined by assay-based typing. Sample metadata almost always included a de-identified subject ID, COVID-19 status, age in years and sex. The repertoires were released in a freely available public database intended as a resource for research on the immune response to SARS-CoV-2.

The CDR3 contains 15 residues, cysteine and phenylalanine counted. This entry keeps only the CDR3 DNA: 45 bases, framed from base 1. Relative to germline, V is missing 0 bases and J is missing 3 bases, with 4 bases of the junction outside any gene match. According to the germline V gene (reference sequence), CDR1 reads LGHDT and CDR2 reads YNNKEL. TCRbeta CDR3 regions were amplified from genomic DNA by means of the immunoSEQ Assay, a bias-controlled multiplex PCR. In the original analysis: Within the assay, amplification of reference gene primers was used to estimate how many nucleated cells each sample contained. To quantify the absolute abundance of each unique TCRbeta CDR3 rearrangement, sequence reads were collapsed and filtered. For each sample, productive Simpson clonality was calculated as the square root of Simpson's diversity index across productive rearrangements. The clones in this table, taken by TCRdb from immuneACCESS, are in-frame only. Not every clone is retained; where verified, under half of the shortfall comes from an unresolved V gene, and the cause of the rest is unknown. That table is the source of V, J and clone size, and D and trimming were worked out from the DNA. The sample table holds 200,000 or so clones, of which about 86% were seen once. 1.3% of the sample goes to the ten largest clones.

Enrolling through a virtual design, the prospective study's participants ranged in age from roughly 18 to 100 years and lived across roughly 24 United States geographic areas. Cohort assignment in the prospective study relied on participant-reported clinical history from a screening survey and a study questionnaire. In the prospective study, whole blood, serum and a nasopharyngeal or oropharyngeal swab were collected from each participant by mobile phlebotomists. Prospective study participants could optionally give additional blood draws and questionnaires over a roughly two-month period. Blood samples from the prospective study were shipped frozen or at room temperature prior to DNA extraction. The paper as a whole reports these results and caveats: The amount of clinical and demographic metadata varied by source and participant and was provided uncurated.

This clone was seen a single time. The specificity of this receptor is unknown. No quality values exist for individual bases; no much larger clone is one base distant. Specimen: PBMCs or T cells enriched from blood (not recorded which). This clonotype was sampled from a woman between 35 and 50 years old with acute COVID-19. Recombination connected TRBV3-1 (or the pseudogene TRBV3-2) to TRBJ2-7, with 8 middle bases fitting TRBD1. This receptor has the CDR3 CASSQEGTGNYEQYF. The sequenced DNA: TGTGCCAGCAGCCAAGAAGGGACAGGAAACTACGAGCAGTACTTC.